The T cell receptor (beta chain) described here comes from a study of T cell responses to AZD1222 COVID-19 vaccine. Overall study findings and caveats: Seropositive status at baseline applied to only six AZD1222 recipients. Close to half of spike-specific TCRs reportedly recognize unmutated variant regions. Spike was spanned by vaccine-associated CD4 TCRs, with dominance at 160-218 and 743-854.

Regarding this clone: No antigen is known for it.

The assay was immunoSEQ multiplex PCR, and TCRdb's table has in-frame clones only and misses some. The sample records under 150,000 clones, less than 90% being singletons. The V gene's germline CDR1 is MRHNA and CDR2 SNTAGT. Between the trimmed V and J ends, which lost 6 bases and 4 bases, there was a span of 21 bases. The CDR3 totals 16 residues. The V gene is TRBV6-4, the J gene TRBJ1-2; the D gene is possibly TRBD1 (6 bases). The sequencing used peripheral blood, collected on day 0 of AZD1222 vaccination. This TCR was recovered from an adult in good health. The CDR3 sequence: CASRPGGGGGSYGYTF. CDR3 nucleotides: TGTGCCAGCAGGCCCGGTGGGGGGGGCGGAAGCTATGGCTACACCTTC.